This T cell receptor beta chain was documented in a study of shared clonotypes between healthy human individuals. Across the study: Donor composition was a couple of women and a few men, aged 18 to 49.

In replicate PCRs of sorted subsets, approximately 190 ng DNA, approximately 28,000 T cell genomes, was used. The method was immunoSEQ multiplex PCR; TCRdb's version includes in-frame clones alone and lacks a portion of them. The sample consists of about 2.4 million clones, under 95% of them appearing once. Sequencing was carried out using naive CD4+ T cells from PBMCs. Subset here: CD45RA+ positively selected. The sequence was obtained from a man aged 18 to 30 in good health. Some clones in this sample may be carry-over from other donors' samples.

CDR3 region: CASSLGDSIIEAFF. As DNA, the CDR3 is TGCGCCAGCAGCTTGGGGGACAGTATAATTGAAGCTTTCTTT. This sequence joins TRBV5-1 and TRBJ1-1; 7 nucleotides align to TRBD1. Germline-derived CDR1 and CDR2 are SGHRS and YFSETQ. This CDR3 region has 14 residues. J was trimmed by 7 bases and V by 0 bases; bases with no gene match: 6.